One T cell receptor (beta chain) is described in this entry. This entry is derived from a study of technical replicates of blood from several donors. Produced via immunoSEQ multiplex PCR; TCRdb's table is partial and in-frame only. The sample records 55,000 to 60,000 clones, 93% being singletons. Germline lookup yields CDR1 SGDLS and CDR2 YYNGEE. The length of the CDR3 is 13 residues. Trimming left V 4 bases short and J 4 bases short, with 9 bases between. V is TRBV9 and J is TRBJ2-1; D is possibly TRBD1 (6 bases). This sequence originates from a human donor in good health. Some clones in this sample may be carry-over from other donors' samples. The sequenced sample was PBMCs. CDR3: CASSKQGYNEQFF. In nucleotides, the CDR3 is TGTGCCAGCAGCAAACAGGGTTACAATGAGCAGTTCTTC.